The next 12 T cell receptor beta chains were all read from a single sample in a study of T-cell memory formation after mild COVID-19. TCRdb used MiXCR to reprocess the 5' RACE reads, holding one entry per CDR3 protein. The sample lists almost 350,000 distinct CDR3 sequences; 20% to 25% were seen once. The sample comprised PBMCs or a T cell subset sorted from them (not recorded which). The receptors originated from a man between 18 and 35 years old who had mild COVID-19 (a few samples of this study predate the infection). Cell type and time point are not known.

J is TRBJ2-5 and V is TRBV6-5; the match to TRBD2 covers 7 bases. The CDR3 spans 14 residues. Germline trimming cut 8 bases from V and 2 bases from J; bases unmatched to any gene: 8. In germline, CDR1 is MNHEY, CDR2 SVGAGI. The CDR3 here is CASHPLGGQETQYF. CDR3 nucleotide sequence: TGTGCCAGCCATCCGCTGGGGGGGCAAGAGACCCAGTACTTC.

The chain combines TRBV18 with TRBJ2-5; no firm D call. The V gene lost 3 bases and the J gene lost 1 base, with 6 bases spanning the gap. Per germline, CDR1 KGHSH and CDR2 LQKENI. The CDR3 sequence is 13 residues long. The CDR3 loop is CASSPTVQETQYF. In DNA, the CDR3 is TGTGCCAGCTCACCGACGGTCCAAGAGACCCAGTACTTC.

V usage is TRBV7-9 and J usage is TRBJ2-7; TRBD1 aligns across 8 bases. Germline V CDR1 and CDR2: SEHNR, FQNEAQ (reference sequence). The CDR3 is made up of 17 amino acids. With 0 bases clipped from V and 2 bases from J, the junction kept 9 bases outside the gene matches. The CDR3 DNA sequence: TGTGCCAGCAGCTTAGCGCAGGGGGCGCGGCCCACCTACGAGCAGTACTTC. This sequence encodes CASSLAQGARPTYEQYF.

The chain uses TRBV7-9 and TRBJ2-7; D may be TRBD1 or TRBD2 (5 bases each). Germline V gene sequence: CDR1 SEHNR, CDR2 FQNEAQ (reference sequence). Trimming removed 5 bases at V and 2 bases at J, with 16 bases between. The length of the CDR3 is 15 residues. The CDR3 bases are TGTGCCAGCAGCCCAGGGACCACAAGAGCCTACGAGCAGTACTTC. The encoded protein is CASSPGTTRAYEQYF.

The rearrangement joins TRBV29-1 to TRBJ2-1, with no clear D. CDR1 and CDR2 from the germline V gene are SQVTM and ANQGSEA. The V and J ends lost 4 bases and 6 bases respectively, with 10 bases between them. There are 12 residues in the CDR3. CDR3 region: CSVGLFGNEQFF. DNA of the CDR3: TGCAGCGTTGGCCTGTTTGGCAATGAGCAGTTCTTC.

This clonotype was detected a few times. The rearrangement uses TRBV12-3 or TRBV12-4 and TRBJ2-5; 7 bases fit TRBD2. The CDR3 totals 14 residues. The V segment lost 8 bases and the J segment 1 base; nucleotides outside the gene matches: 7. The CDR3 nucleotides read TGTGCCAGCGGCTTTCGCGGGGGCCAAGAGACCCAGTACTTC. It translates to CASGFRGGQETQYF.

This clonotype turned up a few times. The chain employs TRBV20-1 and TRBJ2-1; no clear D. The CDR3 runs to 10 residues. The V end lost 6 bases, the J end lost 4 bases, and 4 bases lay between the germline ends. Looked up from germline, CDR1 is DFQATT and CDR2 is SNEGSKA (reference sequence). DNA of the CDR3: TGCAGTGCCGGGTACAATGAGCAGTTCTTC. Its translation is CSAGYNEQFF.

The V and J genes are TRBV4-2 and TRBJ2-5, with D possibly TRBD2 on 5 matching bases. The germline V gene encodes CDR1 LGHNA and CDR2 YNFKEQ. The CDR3 consists of 15 residues. V dropped 3 bases and J dropped 5 bases, with 16 bases sitting between them. The CDR3 DNA is TGTGCCAGCAGCCATGGAGGACCCTTGGGGGAGACCCAGTACTTC. Protein: CASSHGGPLGETQYF.

V is TRBV7-9 and J is TRBJ2-1; D remains unclear. Trimming shortened V by 1 base and J by 7 bases, and 5 bases separated the two germline ends. Germline-derived CDR1 and CDR2 are SEHNR and FQNEAQ (reference sequence). The CDR3 consists of 12 residues. CDR3 nucleotide sequence: TGTGCCAGCAGCTTAGGCCGGAATGAGCAGTTCTTC. Encoded protein: CASSLGRNEQFF.

This clonotype was recorded at least ten times. The CDR3 sequence is CASSQDWGNTEAFF. CDR3 DNA sequence: TGCGCCAGCAGCCAAGATTGGGGAAACACTGAAGCTTTCTTT. The chain couples TRBV4-3 to TRBJ1-1; no firm D call. In germline, CDR1 is LGHNA, CDR2 YSLEER. The CDR3 covers 14 residues. Trimming took 0 bases from V and 2 from J, leaving 7 bases between them.

V and J are TRBV4-3 and TRBJ2-1; perhaps TRBD2 as D (5 bases). The ends were cut back, 0 bases at V and 2 bases at J, with 11 bases in the middle. The CDR3 runs 16 residues. Germline V gene sequence: CDR1 LGHNA, CDR2 YSLEER. The CDR3 reads CASSQDGNGAYNEQFF. DNA of the CDR3: TGCGCCAGCAGCCAAGACGGGAACGGGGCCTACAATGAGCAGTTCTTC.

This clonotype was detected a few times. The CDR3 DNA reads TGTGCCAGCAGCTTCGGACAGCACTACGAGCAGTACTTC. It yields the protein CASSFGQHYEQYF. The J gene is TRBJ2-7, the V gene TRBV7-3; D is perhaps TRBD1 (6 bases). Trimming removed 3 bases from V and 3 bases from J, with 9 bases in between. The CDR3 has 13 residues. Germline CDR1 SGHTA, CDR2 FQGTGA.